This passage covers 29 T cell receptor beta chains from one sample sequenced in a study of graft-versus-host responses after intestinal transplantation. Libraries were prepared by immunoSEQ multiplex PCR; TCRdb keeps only in-frame clonotypes and omits some of them. The table has 85,000 to 100,000 clones, more than 85% seen once; the top ten hold roughly 0.15%. Their antigens remain unidentified. The sample consisted of unstimulated CD4+ T cells sorted from spleen or lymph node cells, taken before intestinal transplant. These receptors all come from a human donor who received an intestinal transplant.

The chain joins TRBV7-2 to TRBJ2-3; D gene uncertain. V was pared by 0 bases and J by 6 bases, with 7 bases between. This CDR3 is built from 13 residues. CDR1 is SGHTA and CDR2 is FQGNSA in the germline V gene. The CDR3 reads CASSLASEDTQYF. In DNA, the CDR3 is TGTGCCAGCAGCTTAGCTTCGGAGGATACGCAGTATTTT.

This clone was observed a single time. The chain couples TRBV6-6 to TRBJ1-2, with D possibly matching TRBD1 (5 bases). Germline values: CDR1 MNHNY, CDR2 SVGAGI (reference sequence). The CDR3 loop spans 14 amino acids. Trimming shortened V by 6 bases and J by 8 bases, and 19 bases separated the two germline ends. The chain's CDR3 is CASRQPGPQGGYTF. CDR3 nucleotides: TGTGCCAGCAGACAGCCCGGGCCCCAGGGAGGCTACACCTTC.

V is TRBV7-3 and J is TRBJ1-1; D remains ambiguous. Trimming took off 3 bases at V and 4 bases at J, with 12 bases between the two ends. This CDR3 has 14 amino acids. The V gene's germline CDR1 is SGHTA and CDR2 FQGTGA. CDR3 region: CASSFSSPPTEAFF. CDR3 bases: TGTGCCAGCAGCTTTAGCAGCCCCCCCACTGAAGCTTTCTTT.

The chain joins TRBV5-5 to TRBJ1-6; 8 nucleotides match TRBD1. Per germline, CDR1 SGHKS and CDR2 YYEKEE (reference sequence). The CDR3 runs to 16 residues. V lost 0 bases, J lost 9 bases, and 8 bases stayed unmatched. The chain's CDR3 is CASSLATGAYGSPLHF. In nucleotides, the CDR3 is TGTGCCAGCAGCTTGGCGACAGGGGCATATGGTTCACCCCTCCACTTT.

V is TRBV19 and J is TRBJ1-2, with TRBD1 matching over 8 bases. CDR1 is LNHDA and CDR2 is SQIVND in the germline V gene (reference sequence). CDR3 length: 12 residues. J was trimmed by 8 bases and V by 9 bases; bases with no gene match: 8. CDR3: CASIQGAEGYTF. The CDR3 nucleotides are TGTGCCAGCATTCAGGGGGCTGAAGGCTACACCTTC.

The chain couples TRBV5-1 to TRBJ2-7; D is uncertain. In germline, CDR1 is SGHRS, CDR2 YFSETQ. The CDR3 runs to 12 residues. V dropped 4 bases and J dropped 5 bases, with 10 bases sitting between them. The CDR3 region is CASSRSGDEQYF. In DNA form, the CDR3 reads TGCGCCAGCAGCCGCAGTGGAGACGAGCAGTACTTC.

The gene calls are TRBV4-1 and TRBJ1-5, with 8 bases lining up with TRBD1. The CDR3 is 17 amino acids. Germline V lookup: CDR1 MGHRA, CDR2 YSYEKL. Unmatched junction bases numbered 10, after V lost 2 bases and J lost 4 bases. CDR3 DNA: TGCGCCAGCAGCCAACGGAATTCAGGGGGCCGTAATCAGCCCCAGCATTTT. Translating gives CASSQRNSGGRNQPQHF.

In this sample, this clone turned up once. V gene TRBV4-3 combines with J gene TRBJ1-2, with no clear D. V gave up 0 bases and J gave up 1 base, with 6 bases separating them. Germline CDR1 LGHNA, CDR2 YSLEER. CDR3 length: 14 residues. In DNA form, the CDR3 reads TGCGCCAGCAGCCAAGACCCAGATAACTATGGCTACACCTTC. Translation gives CASSQDPDNYGYTF.

The chain couples TRBV4-3 to TRBJ1-3, with a tentative D call TRBD1 (5 bases). Trimming took 3 bases from V and 5 from J, leaving 17 bases between them. The germline gives CDR1 LGHNA, CDR2 YSLEER. The CDR3 runs 16 residues. As DNA, the CDR3 is TGCGCCAGCAGCCAGGACATTTGGAACCTCCGAAACACCATATATTTT. It translates to CASSQDIWNLRNTIYF.

The rearrangement joins TRBV9 to TRBJ1-3; no reliable D call. V was clipped by 4 bases and J by 0 bases, with 8 bases between them. The V gene's germline CDR1 is SGDLS and CDR2 YYNGEE. The CDR3 sequence is 14 residues long. This CDR3 reads CASSQEVSGNTIYF. CDR3 coding DNA: TGTGCCAGCAGCCAGGAGGTCTCTGGAAACACCATATATTTT. Complete variable domain (other parts from reference TRBV9 and TRBJ1-3): DSGVTQTPKHLITATGQRVTLRCSPRSGDLSVYWYQQSLDQGLQFLIQYYNGEERAKGNILERFSAQQFPDLHSELNLSSLELGDSALYFCASSQEVSGNTIYFGEGSWLTVV.

The chain links TRBV28 to TRBJ1-2; no clear D. This CDR3 has 14 residues. With 2 bases removed from V and 5 bases from J, the gap between germline ends came to 12 bases. Germline assignment: CDR1 MDHEN and CDR2 SYDVKM. The CDR3 spells CASSLRVGAYGYTF. Written as DNA, the CDR3 is TGTGCCAGCAGTTTAAGAGTGGGCGCTTATGGCTACACCTTC.

J is TRBJ1-1 and V is TRBV5-4; TRBD1 agrees at 7 bases. The CDR3 covers 13 residues. After removal of 0 bases from V and 5 bases from J, the junction contained 1 base not matched to a gene. CDR1 and CDR2 from the germline V gene are SGHNT and YYREEE (reference sequence). The CDR3 protein is CASSLETGTEAFF. The CDR3 DNA sequence: TGTGCCAGCAGCTTGGAGACAGGGACTGAAGCTTTCTTT.

This clone has a handful of counts. The CDR3 loop is CASSLDRGTETQYF. The DNA of the CDR3 is TGCGCCAGCAGCTTGGATCGCGGAACGGAGACCCAGTACTTC. The J gene is TRBJ2-5, the V gene TRBV5-1; D is ambiguous. V lost 0 bases to trimming and J lost 5 bases, with 11 bases between them. Germline V gene lookup returns CDR1 SGHRS and CDR2 YFSETQ. The CDR3 length is 14 residues. The full variable domain, its missing parts supplied by reference TRBV5-1 and TRBJ2-5, is KAGVTQTPRYLIKTRGQQVTLSCSPISGHRSVSWYQQTPGQGLQFLFEYFSETQRNKGNFPGRFSGRQFSNSRSEMNVSTLELGDSALYLCASSLDRGTETQYFGPGTRLLVL.

V gene TRBV5-1 combines with J gene TRBJ2-7, with 7 bases identical to TRBD2. The CDR3 is 15 residues long. Germline CDR1 reads SGHRS; CDR2 reads YFSETQ. V was pared by 5 bases and J by 4 bases, with 12 bases of the junction left unmatched. The CDR3 is CASRGGGSRIYEQYF. In nucleotides, the CDR3 is TGCGCCAGCAGAGGAGGCGGGAGTCGTATATACGAGCAGTACTTC.

This rearrangement joins TRBV21-1 to TRBJ2-5; TRBD2 is taken as the D call from the table, unchecked against the DNA. TRBV21-1 is recorded as a pseudogene. This CDR3 region has 14 residues. The DNA of the CDR3 is TGTGCCAGCAGCAAAGCTCTAGCGGGAGAGACCCAGTACTTC. It is translated as CASSKALAGETQYF.

This rearrangement joins TRBV5-1 to TRBJ2-3; 12 nucleotides line up with TRBD2. The CDR3 runs to 16 residues. The germline V gene has CDR1 SGHRS and CDR2 YFSETQ. Unmatched junction bases numbered 5, after V lost 0 bases and J lost 6 bases. The CDR3, as DNA: TGCGCCAGCAGCTTGGGACTAGCGGGAGCCGGGGATACGCAGTATTTT. Amino acids: CASSLGLAGAGDTQYF.

The chain recombines TRBV19 with TRBJ1-2; 7 bases are shared with TRBD1. This CDR3 has 16 amino acids. V was pared by 6 bases and J by 4 bases, with 14 bases of the junction left unmatched. In germline, CDR1 is LNHDA, CDR2 SQIVND (reference sequence). CDR3 region: CASRALAQGQSYGYTF. The CDR3, as DNA: TGTGCCAGTAGGGCCCTGGCACAGGGACAGAGCTATGGCTACACCTTC. The variable domain in full, with the rest retrieved from reference TRBV19 and TRBJ1-2, is DGGITQSPKYLFRKEGQNVTLSCEQNLNHDAMYWYRQDPGQGLRLIYYSQIVNDFQKGDIAEGYSVSREKKESFPLTVTSAQKNPTAFYLCASRALAQGQSYGYTFGSGTRLTVV.

The chain links TRBV6-6 to TRBJ1-5; D is unclear. This CDR3 region has 11 residues. Germline CDR1 is MNHNY and CDR2 is SVGAGI (reference sequence). V gave up 6 bases and J gave up 4 bases, with 4 bases separating them. CDR3 sequence reads: CASSQNQPQHF. The CDR3 nucleotides read TGTGCCAGCAGCCAAAATCAGCCCCAGCATTTT.

This clone was observed a single time. This chain connects TRBV6-4 to TRBJ2-7, with 9 bases matching TRBD1. The CDR3 totals 13 residues. The germline V gene encodes CDR1 MRHNA and CDR2 SNTAGT. V lost 8 bases and J lost 4; bases outside the gene matches: 6. DNA for the CDR3: TGTGCCAGCGGGAGACAGGGGGTGTACGAGCAGTACTTC. It yields the protein CASGRQGVYEQYF.

This sequence joins TRBV5-1 and TRBJ1-1; D is undetermined. The germline V gene encodes CDR1 SGHRS and CDR2 YFSETQ. Trimming shortened V by 1 base and J by 1 base, and 5 bases separated the two germline ends. The CDR3 sequence is 13 residues long. The CDR3 DNA follows: TGCGCCAGCAGCTTGCGGGAGAACACTGAAGCTTTCTTT. Its translation is CASSLRENTEAFF.

The V call is TRBV6-5, the J call TRBJ2-7; possible D gene TRBD2, 5 bases. Trimming cost V 2 bases and J 0 bases, with 8 bases left between them. The CDR3 loop spans 14 amino acids. Germline V gene sequence: CDR1 MNHEY, CDR2 SVGAGI. Here the CDR3 DNA reads TGTGCCAGCAGTTACGACGGACTCTCCTACGAGCAGTACTTC. Amino acids: CASSYDGLSYEQYF.

V usage is TRBV28 and J usage is TRBJ1-2; D gene ambiguous. Germline CDR1 MDHEN, CDR2 SYDVKM. The CDR3 runs 13 residues. The V gene lost 2 bases and the J gene lost 4 bases, with 8 bases spanning the gap. CDR3 loop: CASSLTDTYGYTF. In DNA form, the CDR3 reads TGTGCCAGCAGTTTAACTGATACCTATGGCTACACCTTC.

The V call is TRBV6-6, the J call TRBJ1-1; 8 nucleotides agree with TRBD1. This CDR3 comprises 14 residues. After removal of 7 bases from V and 1 base from J, the junction contained 5 bases not matched to a gene. Germline V gene lookup returns CDR1 MNHNY and CDR2 SVGAGI (reference sequence). The CDR3 DNA is TGTGCCAGCAACAAGGACAGGGAGAACACTGAAGCTTTCTTT. Translation: CASNKDRENTEAFF.

This sequence joins TRBV5-1 and TRBJ2-1, with TRBD2 identical over 10 bases. The ends lost 4 bases at V and 7 bases at J; junction bases unmatched: 8. Per germline, CDR1 SGHRS and CDR2 YFSETQ. CDR3 size: 15 residues. CDR3: CASSPLAGSSNEQFF. The CDR3 coding sequence is TGCGCCAGCAGCCCACTAGCGGGGTCGTCAAATGAGCAGTTCTTC.

V usage is TRBV21-1 and J usage is TRBJ2-3; the table gives TRBD1 as D, unverified against the DNA. TRBV21-1 is labeled a pseudogene. The CDR3 contains 18 residues. CDR3 loop: CASSSSYRGMCPTDTQYF. The CDR3 DNA follows: TGTGCCAGCAGCTCTTCCTACAGGGGGATGTGTCCCACAGATACGCAGTATTTT.

J is TRBJ2-7 and V is TRBV10-2; 8 bases match TRBD2. The germline gives CDR1 WSHSY, CDR2 SAAADI. V lost 2 bases, J lost 6 bases, and 9 bases stayed unmatched. This CDR3 spans 15 amino acids. CDR3 sequence: CASSERLAQGVEQYF. Here the CDR3 DNA reads TGCGCCAGCAGTGAGAGACTAGCGCAAGGGGTCGAGCAGTACTTC.

The CDR3 DNA follows: TGTGCCAGCAGCTTAGGATTCAGGAACACTGAAGCTTTCTTT. Amino acids: CASSLGFRNTEAFF. The V gene is TRBV13, the J gene TRBJ1-1; D not resolved. The germline V gene encodes CDR1 PRHDT and CDR2 FYEKMQ (reference sequence). The CDR3 loop spans 14 amino acids. V dropped 0 bases and J dropped 1 base, with 6 bases sitting between them.

The chain uses TRBV19 and TRBJ1-1, with TRBD1 matching 9 bases. The CDR3 contains 14 residues. The germline CDR1 and CDR2 sequences are LNHDA and SQIVND (reference sequence). V dropped 8 bases and J dropped 2; count of bases not matched to a gene: 6. The CDR3 is CASRGTGFNTEAFF. In DNA form, the CDR3 reads TGTGCCAGTCGCGGGACAGGGTTTAACACTGAAGCTTTCTTT.

The chain joins TRBV7-7 to TRBJ1-6; 9 bases agree with TRBD1. The junction had 8 bases not matched to a gene; V was cut back by 5 bases and J by 9 bases. This CDR3 comprises 15 residues. CDR1 is SSHAT and CDR2 is FNYEAQ in the germline V gene (reference sequence). CDR3 nucleotides: TGTGCCAGCAGCGGACACAGGGGGCCCCTTTCACCCCTCCACTTT. Amino acid sequence: CASSGHRGPLSPLHF.